These 8 T cell receptor beta chains were all obtained from the same sample, sequenced in a study of shared clonotypes between healthy human individuals. The protocol was immunoSEQ multiplex PCR, while the TCRdb copy is restricted to in-frame clones and leaves out a portion. The sample includes more than 450,000 clones, about four fifths seen only once; the top ten take 10% to 15%. The sequencing input was PBMCs. The receptors derive from a woman in her 40s in good health. Some clones in this sample may be carry-over from other donors' samples.

This chain uses TRBV30 with TRBJ2-5; unclear D gene. V shed 2 bases and J shed 3 bases, with 7 bases lying between them. This CDR3 is 12 amino acids long. Per the germline V gene, CDR1 is GTSNPN and CDR2 is SVGIG (reference sequence). The CDR3 DNA reads TGTGCCTGGAGTCTGGCAAAAGAGACCCAGTACTTC. Translating gives CAWSLAKETQYF.

The chain recombines TRBV6-1 with TRBJ1-2; D is ambiguous. The length of the CDR3 is 15 residues. The V gene's germline CDR1 is MNHNS and CDR2 SASEGT. The ends were cut back, 4 bases at V and 0 bases at J, with 12 bases in the middle. The DNA for the CDR3 is TGTGCCAGCAGTGGGGTCCCGGAAGCTAACTATGGCTACACCTTC. Its protein product is CASSGVPEANYGYTF.

The CDR3 loop is CAWALVGAQYF. CDR3 in DNA: TGTGCCTGGGCCCTTGTAGGAGCCCAGTACTTC. This chain uses TRBV30 with TRBJ2-5; D gene unclear. Germline V lookup: CDR1 GTSNPN, CDR2 SVGIG (reference sequence). V was clipped by 5 bases and J by 9 bases, with 13 bases between them. This CDR3 comprises 11 residues. The full variable domain, with the rest looked up from reference TRBV30 and TRBJ2-5, is SQTIHQWPATLVQPVGSPLSLECTVEGTSNPNLYWYRQAAGRGLQLLFYSVGIGQISSEVPQNLSASRPQDRQFILSSKKLLLSDSGFYLCAWALVGAQYFGPGTRLLVL.

The chain carries TRBV4-1 and TRBJ2-7; D is undetermined. The length of the CDR3 is 15 residues. With 4 bases removed from V and 5 bases from J, the gap between germline ends came to 18 bases. Germline V gene sequence: CDR1 MGHRA, CDR2 YSYEKL. CDR3 in amino acids: CASSPWEGIKNEQYF. DNA of the CDR3: TGCGCCAGCAGCCCATGGGAAGGGATAAAAAACGAGCAGTACTTC.

This clone was found a few times. With a much larger clone just one base away, this may be a read error. The genes are TRBV28 and TRBJ1-3; D uncertain. V lost 6 bases, J lost 0 bases, and 6 bases lay in between. This CDR3 has 13 amino acids. CDR1 and CDR2 from the germline V gene are MDHEN and SYDVKM. Here the CDR3 reads CASRGSSGNTIYF. The CDR3 bases are TGTGCCAGCAGGGGGAGCTCTGGAAACACCATATATTTT.

V usage is TRBV11-3 and J usage is TRBJ2-1, with D maybe TRBD2 (6 bases). Trimming removed 3 bases from V and 6 bases from J, with 9 bases in between. The germline CDR1 and CDR2 sequences are SGHNT and YENEEA. The CDR3 sequence is 13 residues long. In DNA, the CDR3 is TGTGCCAGCAGCTTTACTAGCTCCAATGAGCAGTTCTTC. Its protein is CASSFTSSNEQFF.

The rearrangement joins TRBV28 to TRBJ1-2, with 9 bases fitting TRBD1. V was clipped by 5 bases and J by 8 bases; unmatched bases: 6. The CDR3 spans 13 residues. Germline V CDR1 and CDR2: MDHEN, SYDVKM. CDR3 DNA sequence: TGTGCCAGCAGTCTGCGACAGGGGGACGGCTACACCTTC. It codes for CASSLRQGDGYTF.

The CDR3 loop is CASSTSGNTEAFF. In nucleotides, the CDR3 is TGTGCCAGCAGCACCTCAGGGAACACTGAAGCTTTCTTT. The rearrangement links TRBV7-3 to TRBJ1-1; D is uncertain. The V and J ends lost 5 bases and 1 base respectively, with 8 bases between them. The CDR3 extends over 13 amino acids. CDR1 is SGHTA and CDR2 is FQGTGA in the germline V gene.